The next 29 T cell receptor beta chains were all read from a single sample in a study of T cells in Graves' hyperthyroidism and ophthalmopathy. Amplified TCR beta CDR3 regions came from RNA transcripts. The TCR CDR3 first-round RT-PCR relied on the HTBI primer set. TCRdb redid the calling of the multiplex PCR reads with MiXCR, one entry per CDR3 protein. The sample includes about 500,000 distinct CDR3 sequences, 15% to 20% of them seen just once. The sequenced sample consisted of blood. The source is a woman aged 30 to 39 with Graves' ophthalmopathy.

This clonotype appeared a few times. The chain joins TRBV6-1 to TRBJ2-5; 8 positions agree with TRBD1. The CDR3 sequence is 13 residues long. V was clipped by 3 bases and J by 3 bases; unmatched bases: 0. Per germline, CDR1 MNHNS and CDR2 SASEGT. As DNA, the CDR3 is TGTGCCAGCAGTGAGACAGGGGAAGAGACCCAGTACTTC. Amino acid sequence: CASSETGEETQYF.

This clonotype was recorded at least ten times. Written as DNA, the CDR3 is TGTGCCAGCAGCTCACAGGGAGGGGGAACAGATACGCAGTATTTT. Encoded protein: CASSSQGGGTDTQYF. The V and J genes are TRBV7-3 and TRBJ2-3, with D possibly matching TRBD2 (7 bases). Trimming pared 4 bases from V and 3 bases from J, leaving 14 bases between. CDR3 length: 15 amino acids. Germline V gene lookup returns CDR1 SGHTA and CDR2 FQGTGA.

This clonotype has more than one count but fewer than ten. The chain is built from TRBV6-4 and TRBJ1-5; D ambiguous. The V gene lost 0 bases and the J gene lost 4 bases, with 4 bases spanning the gap. CDR3 length: 13 residues. CDR1 MRHNA and CDR2 SNTAGT come from the germline V gene. The CDR3 coding sequence is TGTGCCAGCAGTGACTCTCCGAATCAGCCCCAGCATTTT. Translated: CASSDSPNQPQHF.

This clonotype showed up many times. The V call is TRBV16, the J call TRBJ1-5; D is unclear. Germline CDR1 reads KGHSY; CDR2 reads FQNENV. Trimming pared 1 base from V and 4 bases from J, leaving 14 bases between. The CDR3 contains 16 residues. CDR3 region: CASSQFDTALNQPQHF. The DNA for the CDR3 is TGTGCCAGCAGCCAATTCGACACTGCACTAAATCAGCCCCAGCATTTT.

This clonotype came up a few times. The rearrangement joins TRBV7-3 to TRBJ2-3, with TRBD1 as a possible D gene (6 bases). Germline V gene lookup returns CDR1 SGHTA and CDR2 FQGTGA. This CDR3 is 18 amino acids long. V was cut by 5 bases and J by 4 bases, with 25 bases left in between. The CDR3 reads CASSPIFTRDTSPDTQYF. The CDR3 DNA reads TGTGCCAGCAGCCCAATTTTCACTCGGGACACCAGTCCAGATACGCAGTATTTT.

In its sample, this clonotype was seen many times. V and J are TRBV28 and TRBJ1-5; no clear D gene. Trimming pared 5 bases from V and 7 bases from J, leaving 18 bases between. Germline CDR1 MDHEN, CDR2 SYDVKM. The CDR3 totals 15 residues. CDR3 in amino acids: CASSPPGEGRQPQHF. The CDR3 DNA reads TGTGCCAGCAGTCCACCGGGTGAGGGCCGACAGCCCCAGCATTTT.

This clonotype was seen more than once but under ten times. The rearrangement uses TRBV6-1 and TRBJ2-7; weak D call: TRBD1 (5 bases). Per germline, CDR1 MNHNS and CDR2 SASEGT. V dropped 5 bases and J dropped 5 bases, with 19 bases sitting between them. This CDR3 comprises 15 residues. Here the CDR3 reads CASSYLDIFSNEQYF. Here the CDR3 DNA reads TGTGCCAGCAGTTATCTGGACATTTTTTCGAACGAGCAGTACTTC.

This clonotype was picked up many times. This chain links TRBV20-1 with TRBJ1-1; 8 bases match TRBD1. Germline CDR1 DFQATT, CDR2 SNEGSKA (reference sequence). CDR3 length: 15 residues. The CDR3 nucleotides are TGCACCGCGACAGGGGCGCTTCCCTTGAACACTGAAGCTTTCTTT. Amino acids: CTATGALPLNTEAFF.

The table lists this clonotype with many counts. The chain links TRBV7-2 to TRBJ2-7; D tentatively fits TRBD1 or TRBD2 (5 bases each). Looked up from germline, CDR1 is SGHTA and CDR2 is FQGNSA. The V end was cut by 5 bases, the J end by 7 bases, with 24 bases between. This CDR3 spans 16 amino acids. CDR3 sequence (DNA): TGTGCCAGCAGCCTTTTGGACGCGGCCCGGGGCTGGGAGCAGTACTTC. Its protein product is CASSLLDAARGWEQYF.

This clonotype has at least ten counts. The junction and the germline gene differ at one end; a read error may be behind it. The chain couples TRBV7-2 to TRBJ1-1; D is uncertain. The length of the CDR3 is 15 residues. Germline V gene sequence: CDR1 SGHTA, CDR2 FQGNSA. CDR3 DNA sequence: TGTGCCAGCAGTTTAGGGAGTGGGATGAACACTGAAGCTTTCTTT. Its translation: CASSLGSGMNTEAFF.

The table lists this clonotype with many counts. This chain connects TRBV20-1 to TRBJ2-3; 8 positions agree with TRBD2. The J segment lost 0 bases and the V segment lost 2 bases, leaving 4 bases of the junction unmatched. The V gene's germline CDR1 is DFQATT and CDR2 SNEGSKA (reference sequence). The CDR3 length is 15 residues. The CDR3 coding sequence is TGCAGTGCTAGAAGGCGGGAGGAAAGCACAGATACGCAGTATTTT. It specifies CSARRREESTDTQYF.

This clonotype came up a few times. This chain connects TRBV2 to TRBJ2-7; 10 bases line up with TRBD2. This CDR3 spans 17 amino acids. The J segment lost 0 bases and the V segment lost 5 bases, leaving 10 bases of the junction unmatched. Germline V gene lookup returns CDR1 SNHLY and CDR2 FYNNEI. In nucleotides, the CDR3 is TGTGCCAGCAGTTCCCTAGCGGGAGTTACCTCCTCCTACGAGCAGTACTTC. Translated: CASSSLAGVTSSYEQYF.

This clonotype was found a few times. The chain joins TRBV4-1 to TRBJ2-7, with D possibly matching TRBD1 (5 bases). The CDR3 has 14 residues. The germline gives CDR1 MGHRA, CDR2 YSYEKL. V shed 2 bases and J shed 2 bases, with 10 bases lying between them. The CDR3 DNA sequence: TGCGCCAGCAGCCAAACTGTAGGGGCCTACGAGCAGTACTTC. Translating gives CASSQTVGAYEQYF.

This clonotype was seen a handful of times. The rearrangement uses TRBV6-5 and TRBJ2-7, with a weak D call TRBD2 (7 bases). Trimming shortened V by 2 bases and J by 5 bases, and 19 bases separated the two germline ends. Germline V gives CDR1 MNHEY, CDR2 SVGAGI. This CDR3 comprises 16 residues. The CDR3 spells CASSYPRGGGGNEQYF. DNA of the CDR3: TGTGCCAGCAGTTACCCGAGGGGGGGGGGCGGCAACGAGCAGTACTTC.

At least ten counts were recorded for this clonotype. V usage is TRBV24-1 and J usage is TRBJ2-7, with D perhaps given as TRBD1 or TRBD2 (5 bases each). Trimming took off 5 bases at V and 4 bases at J, with 11 bases between the two ends. The CDR3 loop spans 13 amino acids. Germline lookup yields CDR1 KGHDR and CDR2 SFDVKD. CDR3 in DNA: TGTGCCACCAGTGTTGGGGACGGGTACGAGCAGTACTTC. Its translation: CATSVGDGYEQYF.

The chain employs TRBV10-2 and TRBJ2-7, with 7 bases that match TRBD2. Per the germline V gene, CDR1 is WSHSY and CDR2 is SAAADI. V gave up 4 bases and J gave up 2 bases; unmatched junction bases: 8. The CDR3 runs to 15 residues. CDR3: CASSVLGRPTYEQYF. DNA of the CDR3: TGCGCCAGCAGTGTTCTCGGGAGGCCAACCTACGAGCAGTACTTC.

In regard to this clonotype: It may be a read error: a sequence one base away is much more abundant. Because the CDR3 is missing its conserved closing phenylalanine or tryptophan, this is likely a read error. V is TRBV28 and J is TRBJ1-2, with D tentatively TRBD1 (5 bases). CDR1 is MDHEN and CDR2 is SYDVKM in the germline V gene. The V and J ends lost 5 bases and 4 bases respectively, with 11 bases between them. This CDR3 comprises 13 residues. DNA for the CDR3: TGTGCCAGCAGTGTTTGGGGACCCTATGGCTACACCCTC. Translating it yields CASSVWGPYGYTL.

Remarks on this clonotype: A much larger clone is a single base away; this may be a read error. The chain links TRBV30 to TRBJ2-1; no clear D. The germline V gene encodes CDR1 GTSNPN and CDR2 SVGIG (reference sequence). This CDR3 is 14 amino acids long. The CDR3, as DNA: TGTGCCTGGAGACCGAGGACCTCCTACAATGAGCAGCTCTTC. This translates into CAWRPRTSYNEQLF.

This clonotype has ten or more counts. The chain recombines TRBV2 with TRBJ1-4; tentatively, D is TRBD1 (6 bases). The CDR3 has 15 residues. Deletions cut 6 bases from V and 0 bases from J, with 11 bases between. Germline assignment: CDR1 SNHLY and CDR2 FYNNEI. In DNA, the CDR3 is TGTGCCAGCAGAGGGGGGGCCGCAACTAATGAAAAACTGTTTTTT. Translated: CASRGGAATNEKLFF.

This clonotype was counted ten times or more. The CDR3 DNA follows: TGTGCCAGCAGCCGGGCGGCGAACTACGAGCAGTACTTC. Residues: CASSRAANYEQYF. The J gene is TRBJ2-7, the V gene TRBV7-6; D is uncertain. Trimming stripped 5 bases from V and 3 bases from J, with 11 bases between. The CDR3 contains 13 residues. CDR1 is SGHVS, CDR2 FNYEAQ, per germline.

This clonotype was seen a handful of times. This rearrangement joins TRBV6-1 to TRBJ1-1; D remains ambiguous. V was shortened by 4 bases and J by 8 bases, with 11 bases between the two germline ends. The germline V gene has CDR1 MNHNS and CDR2 SASEGT. The CDR3 is 12 amino acids. CDR3: CASSGTQEEAFF. CDR3 sequence (DNA): TGTGCCAGCAGTGGGACCCAGGAGGAAGCTTTCTTT.

CDR3 sequence (DNA): TGCAGTGAGAGCCGACTAGGGAATGAGCAGTTCTTC. Translating it yields CSESRLGNEQFF. The genes are TRBV20-1 and TRBJ2-1; possibly TRBD2 for D (6 bases). V was trimmed by 7 bases and J by 7 bases, leaving 14 bases between them. Germline values: CDR1 DFQATT, CDR2 SNEGSKA (reference sequence). The CDR3 totals 12 residues.

This clonotype was seen many times. V usage is TRBV18 and J usage is TRBJ2-1; TRBD2 matches at 11 bases. The CDR3 contains 16 residues. Germline V gene sequence: CDR1 KGHSH, CDR2 LQKENI. J lost 5 bases, V lost 3 bases, and 6 bases had no gene match. CDR3 region: CASSPATSGRDNEQFF. Here the CDR3 DNA reads TGTGCCAGCTCACCCGCCACTAGCGGGAGAGACAATGAGCAGTTCTTC.

The rearrangement uses TRBV12-3 or TRBV12-4 and TRBJ2-5; 7 nucleotides line up with TRBD2. After removal of 6 bases from V and 2 bases from J, the junction contained 12 bases not matched to a gene. This CDR3 region has 16 residues. The CDR3 sequence is CASRPPSAGRQETQYF. CDR3 nucleotides: TGTGCCAGCAGACCTCCGTCAGCGGGAAGACAAGAGACCCAGTACTTC.

This clonotype appeared a few times. The chain has TRBV24-1 and TRBJ1-5; D possibly corresponds to TRBD1 (5 bases). CDR1 is KGHDR and CDR2 is SFDVKD in the germline V gene. With 12 bases removed from V and 0 bases from J, the gap between germline ends came to 17 bases. The length of the CDR3 is 15 residues. The CDR3 region has the DNA TGTGCCTCCTCTCCGGGCGGGGGTAGCAATCAGCCCCAGCATTTT. It codes for CASSPGGGSNQPQHF.

This clonotype was seen only a few times. The chain joins TRBV7-6 to TRBJ2-3; 8 positions agree with TRBD2. Trimming at V came to 5 bases and at J to 0 bases, leaving 4 bases not matched to a gene. CDR1 is SGHVS, CDR2 FNYEAQ, per germline. The CDR3 is 15 residues long. The DNA of the CDR3 is TGTGCCAGCAGCGTTAGCGGGAAAAGCACAGATACGCAGTATTTT. Protein: CASSVSGKSTDTQYF.

This clonotype appeared many times. The chain couples TRBV29-1 to TRBJ2-7, with TRBD2 matching over 7 bases. The CDR3 is 14 amino acids. J lost 5 bases, V lost 0 bases, and 7 bases had no gene match. CDR1 and CDR2 (germline): SQVTM, ANQGSEA. CDR3 in amino acids: CSVEEGGRIHEQYF. Written as DNA, the CDR3 is TGCAGCGTTGAAGAGGGCGGGAGAATCCACGAGCAGTACTTC.

This clonotype was recorded at least ten times. This CDR3 reads CASSQGASRNIQYF. CDR3 DNA sequence: TGTGCCAGCAGCCAAGGTGCATCCAGGAACATTCAGTACTTC. The rearrangement links TRBV3-1 to TRBJ2-4; D uncertain. Germline V gene lookup returns CDR1 LGHDT and CDR2 YNNKEL (reference sequence). The length of the CDR3 is 14 residues. The V end was cut by 1 base, the J end by 7 bases, with 11 bases between.

The rearrangement joins TRBV28 to TRBJ2-4; tentatively, D is TRBD1 (5 bases). CDR1 is MDHEN, CDR2 SYDVKM, per germline. Trimming stripped 2 bases from V and 0 bases from J, with 11 bases between. CDR3 size: 16 residues. This CDR3 reads CASSLIRQSAKNIQYF. As DNA, the CDR3 is TGTGCCAGCAGTTTAATCCGACAGTCAGCCAAAAACATTCAGTACTTC.